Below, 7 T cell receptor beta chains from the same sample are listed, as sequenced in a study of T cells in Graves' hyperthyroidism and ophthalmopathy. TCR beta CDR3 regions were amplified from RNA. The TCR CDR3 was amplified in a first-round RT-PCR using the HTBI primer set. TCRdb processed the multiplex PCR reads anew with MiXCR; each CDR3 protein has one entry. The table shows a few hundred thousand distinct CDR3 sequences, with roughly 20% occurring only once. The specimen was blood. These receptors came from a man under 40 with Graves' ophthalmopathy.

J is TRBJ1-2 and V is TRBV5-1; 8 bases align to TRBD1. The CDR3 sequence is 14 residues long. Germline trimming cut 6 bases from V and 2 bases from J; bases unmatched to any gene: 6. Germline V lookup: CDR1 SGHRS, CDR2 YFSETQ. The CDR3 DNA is TGCGCCAGCAAGCCGGACAGGGCCAACTATGGCTACACCTTC. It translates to CASKPDRANYGYTF.

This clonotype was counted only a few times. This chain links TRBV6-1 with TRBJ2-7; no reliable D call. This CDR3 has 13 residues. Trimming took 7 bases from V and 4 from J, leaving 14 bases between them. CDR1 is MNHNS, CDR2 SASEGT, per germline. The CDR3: CASTGRRSYEQYF. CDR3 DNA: TGTGCCAGCACCGGACGGCGATCTTACGAGCAGTACTTC.

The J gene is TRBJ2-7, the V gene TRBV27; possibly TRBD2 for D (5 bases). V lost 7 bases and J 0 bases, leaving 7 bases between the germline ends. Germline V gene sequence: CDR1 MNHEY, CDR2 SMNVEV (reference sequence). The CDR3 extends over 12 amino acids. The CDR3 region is CASMGDSYEQYF. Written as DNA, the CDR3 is TGTGCCAGCATGGGAGACTCCTACGAGCAGTACTTC.

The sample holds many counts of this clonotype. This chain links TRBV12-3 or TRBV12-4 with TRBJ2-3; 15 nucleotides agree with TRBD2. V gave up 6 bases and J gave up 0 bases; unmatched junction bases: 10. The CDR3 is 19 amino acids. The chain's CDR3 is CASSLPGLAGGTSTDTQYF. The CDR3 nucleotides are TGTGCCAGCAGCCTTCCGGGACTAGCGGGAGGAACTAGCACAGATACGCAGTATTTT.

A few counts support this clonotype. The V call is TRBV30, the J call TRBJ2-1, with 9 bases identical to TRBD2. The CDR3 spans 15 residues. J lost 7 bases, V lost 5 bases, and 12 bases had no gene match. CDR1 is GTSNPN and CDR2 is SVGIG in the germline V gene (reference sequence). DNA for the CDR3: TGTGCCTGGTTCCTGACTAGCGGTGGACGGAATGAGCAGTTCTTC. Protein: CAWFLTSGGRNEQFF. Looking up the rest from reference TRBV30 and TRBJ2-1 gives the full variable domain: SQTIHQWPATLVQPVGSPLSLECTVEGTSNPNLYWYRQAAGRGLQLLFYSVGIGQISSEVPQNLSASRPQDRQFILSSKKLLLSDSGFYLCAWFLTSGGRNEQFFGPGTRLTVL.

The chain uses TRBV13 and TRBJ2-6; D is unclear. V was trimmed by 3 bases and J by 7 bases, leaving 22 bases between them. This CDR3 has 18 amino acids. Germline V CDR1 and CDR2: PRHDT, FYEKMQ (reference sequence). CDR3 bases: TGTGCCAGCAGCTTCTACCCCGATAGAAGCCTGGGAGCCAACGTCCTGACTTTC. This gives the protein CASSFYPDRSLGANVLTF.

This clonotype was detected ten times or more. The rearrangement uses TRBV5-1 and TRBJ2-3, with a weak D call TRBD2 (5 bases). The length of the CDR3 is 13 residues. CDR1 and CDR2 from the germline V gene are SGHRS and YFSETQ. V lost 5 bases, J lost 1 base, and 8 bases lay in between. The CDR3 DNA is TGCGCCAGCAGAGGACTGGGCACAGATACGCAGTATTTT. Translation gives CASRGLGTDTQYF.